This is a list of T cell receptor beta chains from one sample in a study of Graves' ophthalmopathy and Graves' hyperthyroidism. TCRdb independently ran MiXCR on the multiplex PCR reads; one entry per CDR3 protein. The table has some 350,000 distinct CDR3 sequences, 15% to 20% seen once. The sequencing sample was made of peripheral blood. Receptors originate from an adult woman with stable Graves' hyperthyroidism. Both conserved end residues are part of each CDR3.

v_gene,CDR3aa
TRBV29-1,CSVGAGPTYEQYF
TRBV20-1,CSARDSGSSYEQYF
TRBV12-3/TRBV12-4,CASTLSLMNTEAFF
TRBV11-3,CASSWGTGYEQYF
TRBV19,CASSIGDNEQFF
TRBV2,CASNRQGWGTDTQYF
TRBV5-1,CASSLQGETYEQYF
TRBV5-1,CASSDGGFATQYF
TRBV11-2,CASLRNTGELFF
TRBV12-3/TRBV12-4,CASSSLAGEAYEQYF
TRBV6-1,CASSEANKGSPLHF
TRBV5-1,CASSSGQDYYEQYF
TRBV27,CASSLRGPGLNTGELFF
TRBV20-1,CTSPWGGAINSEAFF
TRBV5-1,CASSLGLAVSYEQYF
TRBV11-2,CASSFTAPGLAIKTQYF
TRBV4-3,CASSQEGLAGGISNEQYF
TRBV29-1,CSVRTGYEQYF
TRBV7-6,CASSRQTGGRYEQYF
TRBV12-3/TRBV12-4,CASSPSAGTYEQYF
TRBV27,CASSPTPGTRYEQYF
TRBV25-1,CASSADSNYGYTF
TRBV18,CASSPAEIQYF
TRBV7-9,CASSLSLGQETQYF
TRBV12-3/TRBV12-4,CASSKRTRQGHEQYF
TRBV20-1,CSASPLDRAETQYF
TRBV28,CASSFPGQGRTEAFF
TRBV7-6,CASSLSSGMNTGELFF
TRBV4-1,CASSQDAGLADTQYF
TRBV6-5,CASSYSPLAGYEQYF
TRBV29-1,CSVSGTEAFF
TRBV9,CASSVAQGIPYEQYF
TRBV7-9,CASSTAGQGARSPLHF
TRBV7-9,CASSPRCCARYTF
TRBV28,CASSSGQGLNSPLHF
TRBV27,CASRRTGGLSSEAFF
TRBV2,CASGGTSGLLVEQYF
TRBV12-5,CASGLGLSSYEQYF
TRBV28,CATHLASGNTIYF
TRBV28,CASSLSDGLGTQYF
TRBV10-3,CAGEMGQGSYLYYGYTF
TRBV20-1,CSARDRTGGFNYGYTF
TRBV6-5,CASSYATGSSYEQYF
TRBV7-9,CASSSGQDFHEQYF
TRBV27,CASSLSRHPYGYTF
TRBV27,CASSPSLAGDGQYF
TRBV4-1,CASSPFSKIGHYEQYF
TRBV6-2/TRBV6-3,CASSYRGLDSSYEQYF
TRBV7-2,CASSSLAGASYEQYF
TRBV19,CASKTSGGNTGELFF
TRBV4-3,CASSQENGQPQHF
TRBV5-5,CASSSRDMVSYEQYF
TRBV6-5,CASSYGRVNTEAFF
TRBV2,CASSERLARSSYEQYF